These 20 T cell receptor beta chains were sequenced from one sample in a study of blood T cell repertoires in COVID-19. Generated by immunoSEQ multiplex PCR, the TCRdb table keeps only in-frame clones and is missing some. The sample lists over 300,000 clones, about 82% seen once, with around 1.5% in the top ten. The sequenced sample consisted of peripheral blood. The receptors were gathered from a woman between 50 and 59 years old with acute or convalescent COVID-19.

CDR3 loop: CAWTSLRGQGGYGYTF. Here the CDR3 DNA reads TGTGCCTGGACTTCTCTCCGGGGACAGGGAGGGTATGGCTACACCTTC. The chain employs TRBV30 and TRBJ1-2, with 9 bases that match TRBD1. Germline assignment: CDR1 GTSNPN and CDR2 SVGIG (reference sequence). The CDR3 length is 16 residues. Trimming at V came to 4 bases and at J to 5 bases, leaving 14 bases not matched to a gene.

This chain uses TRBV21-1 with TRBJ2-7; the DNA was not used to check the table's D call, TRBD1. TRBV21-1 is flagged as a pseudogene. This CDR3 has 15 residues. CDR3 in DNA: TGTGCCAGCAGCAAGCGCAGGGGTGGGTCCTACGAGCAGTACTTC. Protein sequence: CASSKRRGGSYEQYF.

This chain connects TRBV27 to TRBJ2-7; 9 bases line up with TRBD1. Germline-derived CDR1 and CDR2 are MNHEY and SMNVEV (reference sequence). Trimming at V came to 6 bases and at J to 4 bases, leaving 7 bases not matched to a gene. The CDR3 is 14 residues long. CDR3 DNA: TGTGCCAGCAGACTTACAGGGGGCGGATACGAGCAGTACTTC. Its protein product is CASRLTGGGYEQYF.

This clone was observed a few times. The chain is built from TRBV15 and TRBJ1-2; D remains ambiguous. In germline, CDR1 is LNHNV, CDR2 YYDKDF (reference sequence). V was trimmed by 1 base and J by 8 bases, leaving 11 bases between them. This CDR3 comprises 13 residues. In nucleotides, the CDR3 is TGTGCCACCAGCAGAGCAAACCCAAGCGGCTACACCTTC. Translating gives CATSRANPSGYTF. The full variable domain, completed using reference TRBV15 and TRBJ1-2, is DAMVIQNPRYQVTQFGKPVTLSCSQTLNHNVMYWYQQKSSQAPKLLFHYYDKDFNNEADTPDNFQSRRPNTSFCFLDIRSPGLGDTAMYLCATSRANPSGYTFGSGTRLTVV.

CDR3 DNA: TGTGCCATCTCCAGGCAGGGTGGTCAGCCCCAGCATTTT. Protein product: CAISRQGGQPQHF. The chain combines TRBV10-3 with TRBJ1-5, with D possibly being TRBD1 (5 bases). Germline V gene lookup returns CDR1 ENHRY and CDR2 SYGVKD. The V and J ends lost 8 bases and 6 bases respectively, with 14 bases between them. The CDR3 extends over 13 amino acids.

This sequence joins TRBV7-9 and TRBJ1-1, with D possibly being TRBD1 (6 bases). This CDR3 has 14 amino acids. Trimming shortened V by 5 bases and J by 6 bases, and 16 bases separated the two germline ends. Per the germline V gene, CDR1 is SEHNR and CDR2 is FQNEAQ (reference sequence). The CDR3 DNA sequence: TGTGCCAGCAGCCAGGGGACCCCCAGGCCTGAAGCTTTCTTT. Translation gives CASSQGTPRPEAFF.

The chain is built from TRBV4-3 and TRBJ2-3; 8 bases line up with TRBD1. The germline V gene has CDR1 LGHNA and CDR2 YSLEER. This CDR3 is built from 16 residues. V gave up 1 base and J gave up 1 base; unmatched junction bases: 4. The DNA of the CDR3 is TGCGCCAGCAGCCAAGGAGGCAGGGGGCGCACAGATACGCAGTATTTT. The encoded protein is CASSQGGRGRTDTQYF.

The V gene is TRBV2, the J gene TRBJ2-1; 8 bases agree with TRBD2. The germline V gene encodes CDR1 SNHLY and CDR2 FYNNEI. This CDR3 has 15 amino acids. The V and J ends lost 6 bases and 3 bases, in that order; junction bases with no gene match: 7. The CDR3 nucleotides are TGTGCCAGCAGGCGACTAGCGCCAGGCTACAATGAGCAGTTCTTC. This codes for CASRRLAPGYNEQFF.

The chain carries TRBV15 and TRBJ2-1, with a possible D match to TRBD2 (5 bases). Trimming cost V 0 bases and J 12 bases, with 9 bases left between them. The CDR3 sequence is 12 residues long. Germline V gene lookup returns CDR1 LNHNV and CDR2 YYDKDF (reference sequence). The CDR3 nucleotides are TGTGCCACCAGCAGAGATAAAACTAGGCAGTTCTTC. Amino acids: CATSRDKTRQFF.

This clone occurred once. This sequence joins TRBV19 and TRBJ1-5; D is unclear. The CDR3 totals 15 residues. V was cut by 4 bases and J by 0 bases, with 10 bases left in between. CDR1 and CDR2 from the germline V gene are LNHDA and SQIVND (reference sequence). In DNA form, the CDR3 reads TGTGCCAGTAGTAGGCAGGATTATAGCAATCAGCCCCAGCATTTT. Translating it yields CASSRQDYSNQPQHF.

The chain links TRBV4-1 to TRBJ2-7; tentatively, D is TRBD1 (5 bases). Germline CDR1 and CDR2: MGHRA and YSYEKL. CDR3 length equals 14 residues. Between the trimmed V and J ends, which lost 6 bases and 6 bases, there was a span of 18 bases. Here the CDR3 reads CASRPHGKTGEQYF. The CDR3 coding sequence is TGCGCCAGCAGACCTCATGGGAAAACAGGCGAGCAGTACTTC.

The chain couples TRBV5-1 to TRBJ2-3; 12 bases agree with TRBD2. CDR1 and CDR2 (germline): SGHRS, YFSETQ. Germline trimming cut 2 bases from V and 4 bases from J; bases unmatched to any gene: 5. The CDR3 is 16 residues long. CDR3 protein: CASSLGLAGLADTQYF. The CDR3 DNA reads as TGCGCCAGCAGCTTAGGACTAGCGGGATTGGCAGATACGCAGTATTTT.

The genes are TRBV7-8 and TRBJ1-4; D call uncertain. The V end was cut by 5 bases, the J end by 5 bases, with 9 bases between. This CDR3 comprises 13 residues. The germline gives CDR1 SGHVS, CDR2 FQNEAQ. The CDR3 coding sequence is TGTGCCAGCAGCCGAGGGAGAAATGAAAAACTGTTTTTT. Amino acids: CASSRGRNEKLFF.

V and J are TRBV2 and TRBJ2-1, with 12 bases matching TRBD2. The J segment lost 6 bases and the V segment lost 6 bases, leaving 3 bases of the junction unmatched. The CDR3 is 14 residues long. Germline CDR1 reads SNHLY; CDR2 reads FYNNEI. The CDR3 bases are TGTGCCAGCAGCAAGACTAGCGGGAGCAATGAGCAGTTCTTC. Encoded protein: CASSKTSGSNEQFF.

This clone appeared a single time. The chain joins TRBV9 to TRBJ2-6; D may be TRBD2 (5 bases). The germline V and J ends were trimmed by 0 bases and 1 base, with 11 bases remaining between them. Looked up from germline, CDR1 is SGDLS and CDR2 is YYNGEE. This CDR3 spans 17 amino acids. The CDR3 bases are TGTGCCAGCAGCGTAGGTTTCTGGGAGTCTGGGGCCAACGTCCTGACTTTC. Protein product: CASSVGFWESGANVLTF.

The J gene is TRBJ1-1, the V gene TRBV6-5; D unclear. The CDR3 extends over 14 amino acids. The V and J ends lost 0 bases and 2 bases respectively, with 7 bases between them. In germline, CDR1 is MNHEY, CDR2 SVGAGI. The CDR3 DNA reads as TGTGCCAGCAGTTACTCCTCAGTTAACACTGAAGCTTTCTTT. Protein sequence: CASSYSSVNTEAFF.

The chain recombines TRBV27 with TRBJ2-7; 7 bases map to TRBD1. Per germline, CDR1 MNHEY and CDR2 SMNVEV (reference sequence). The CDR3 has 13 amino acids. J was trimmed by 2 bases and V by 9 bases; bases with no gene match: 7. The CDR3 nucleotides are TGTGCCAGTCAGGGGGACACAGCCTACGAGCAGTACTTC. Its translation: CASQGDTAYEQYF.

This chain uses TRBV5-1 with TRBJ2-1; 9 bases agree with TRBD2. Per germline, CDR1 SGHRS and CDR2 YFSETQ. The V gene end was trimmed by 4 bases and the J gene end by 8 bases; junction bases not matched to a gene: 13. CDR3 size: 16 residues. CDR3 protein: CASSPGASGRNYEQFF. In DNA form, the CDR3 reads TGCGCCAGCAGCCCAGGGGCGAGCGGGAGGAATTATGAGCAGTTCTTC.

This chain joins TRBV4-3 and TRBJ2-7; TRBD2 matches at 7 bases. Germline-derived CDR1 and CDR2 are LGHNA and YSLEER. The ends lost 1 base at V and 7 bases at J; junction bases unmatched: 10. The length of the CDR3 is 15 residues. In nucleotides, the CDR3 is TGCGCCAGCAGCCAAGTAAGGGACTATGATAAAGAGCAGTACTTC. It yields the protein CASSQVRDYDKEQYF.

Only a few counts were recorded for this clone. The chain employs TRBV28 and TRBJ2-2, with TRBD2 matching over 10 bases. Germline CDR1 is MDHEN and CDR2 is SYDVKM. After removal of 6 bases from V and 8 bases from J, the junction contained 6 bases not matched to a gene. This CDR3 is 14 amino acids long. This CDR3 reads CASRASGSVGELFF. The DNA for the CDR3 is TGTGCCAGCAGAGCTAGCGGGAGCGTGGGGGAGCTGTTTTTT. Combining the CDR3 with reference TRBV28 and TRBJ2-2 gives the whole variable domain DVKVTQSSRYLVKRTGEKVFLECVQDMDHENMFWYRQDPGLGLRLIYFSYDVKMKEKGDIPEGYSVSREKKERFSLILESASTNQTSMYLCASRASGSVGELFFGEGSRLTVL.